One and the same sample provided the 25 T cell receptor beta chains below, sequenced in a study of OX40 agonist ivuxolimab in advanced cancers. The method was immunoSEQ multiplex PCR; TCRdb's version includes in-frame clones alone and lacks a portion of them. This table holds tens of thousands of clones, 89% found once. The sample consisted of CD4+ or CD8+ T cells sorted from blood, taken in a trial of the OX40 agonist ivuxolimab. The receptors here all came from an adult with an advanced solid tumor such as melanoma, head and neck, liver or kidney cancer.

The rearrangement links TRBV27 to TRBJ2-1; D unresolved. CDR1 and CDR2 from the germline V gene are MNHEY and SMNVEV (reference sequence). V was trimmed by 5 bases and J by 7 bases, leaving 15 bases between them. CDR3 length: 14 amino acids. This chain's CDR3 is CASSPSTLGNEQFF. Here the CDR3 DNA reads TGTGCCAGCAGTCCAAGCACCCTAGGAAATGAGCAGTTCTTC.

The V call is TRBV9, the J call TRBJ2-5, with TRBD1 matching 7 bases. The DNA end is more similar to TRBJ2-7, so the J call may be wrong. Germline V gives CDR1 SGDLS, CDR2 YYNGEE. The CDR3 is 14 residues long. As DNA, the CDR3 is TGTGCCAGCAGCTACCGGGACAGAGGGGACGAGCAGTACTTC. Protein sequence: CASSYRDRGDEQYF.

The chain couples TRBV27 to TRBJ2-1; 9 positions agree with TRBD2. V lost 3 bases and J lost 3; bases outside the gene matches: 12. In germline, CDR1 is MNHEY, CDR2 SMNVEV (reference sequence). This CDR3 region has 18 residues. The CDR3 reads CASSFTSGGPAVYNEQFF. CDR3 coding DNA: TGTGCCAGCAGTTTCACAAGCGGGGGGCCGGCGGTCTACAATGAGCAGTTCTTC.

The rearrangement joins TRBV15 to TRBJ1-5, with 7 bases matching TRBD1. There are 14 residues in the CDR3. In germline, CDR1 is LNHNV, CDR2 YYDKDF (reference sequence). J lost 6 bases, V lost 3 bases, and 5 bases had no gene match. CDR3 sequence (DNA): TGTGCCACCAGCAGGACAGGGCTCGGTCAGCCCCAGCATTTT. This translates into CATSRTGLGQPQHF.

The chain carries TRBV4-2 and TRBJ2-7; 12 bases are shared with TRBD2. The CDR3 consists of 15 residues. Trimming removed 4 bases from V and 3 bases from J; junction bases left unmatched: 4. CDR1 is LGHNA, CDR2 YNFKEQ, per germline. CDR3 sequence (DNA): TGTGCCAGCAGCCCCCTAGCGGGGGGGGTCTACGAGCAGTACTTC. The encoded protein is CASSPLAGGVYEQYF.

The chain recombines TRBV6-4 with TRBJ2-1; D is ambiguous. CDR1 MRHNA and CDR2 SNTAGT come from the germline V gene. Trimming cost V 5 bases and J 9 bases, with 17 bases left between them. CDR3 size: 14 residues. CDR3 sequence reads: CASSPTHWGIEQFF. The CDR3, as DNA: TGTGCCAGCAGTCCGACCCATTGGGGAATTGAGCAGTTCTTC.

The rearrangement joins TRBV15 to TRBJ2-2; maybe TRBD2 (6 bases). The CDR3 totals 16 residues. Trimming pared 5 bases from V and 3 bases from J, leaving 16 bases between. Germline V gives CDR1 LNHNV, CDR2 YYDKDF (reference sequence). This chain's CDR3 is CATSSRDFFYTGELFF. In DNA form, the CDR3 reads TGTGCCACCAGCTCCAGGGACTTTTTTTACACCGGGGAGCTGTTTTTT.

This chain connects TRBV5-4 to TRBJ1-1; 8 nucleotides line up with TRBD1. From germline, CDR1 is SGHNT and CDR2 YYREEE (reference sequence). The CDR3 covers 15 residues. Trimming at V came to 4 bases and at J to 2 bases, leaving 7 bases not matched to a gene. In nucleotides, the CDR3 is TGTGCCAGCAGCCAAGAGGACAGGGTAAACACTGAAGCTTTCTTT. Translated, it gives CASSQEDRVNTEAFF.

This clone occurred a few times. The rearrangement links TRBV10-3 to TRBJ1-1; possible D gene TRBD1, 6 bases. The germline CDR1 and CDR2 sequences are ENHRY and SYGVKD. This CDR3 has 14 residues. Trimming took 8 bases from V and 1 from J, leaving 14 bases between them. The CDR3, as DNA: TGTGCCATCGGGGGACACGAATGGAACACTGAAGCTTTCTTT. Translation gives CAIGGHEWNTEAFF.

This chain joins TRBV9 and TRBJ2-7; 9 bases are shared with TRBD2. The germline V gene encodes CDR1 SGDLS and CDR2 YYNGEE. The CDR3 runs 15 residues. J gave up 7 bases and V 4 bases, and 12 bases lay outside the gene matches. The CDR3 region is CASSPRLAVPMEQYF. In DNA, the CDR3 is TGTGCCAGCAGCCCCCGACTAGCGGTACCTATGGAGCAGTACTTC.

Regarding this clone: No DNA is shown, since the ends of the CDR3 on it are uncertain; the CDR3 is the one TCRdb lists. This chain uses TRBV27 with TRBJ1-1. The CDR3 is 15 residues long, counting both termini. Germline loops: CDR1 MNHEY, CDR2 SMNVEV (reference sequence). CDR3 region: CASSFGSGMGTEAFF.

This rearrangement joins TRBV7-9 to TRBJ1-2; perhaps TRBD1 as D (6 bases). Per germline, CDR1 SEHNR and CDR2 FQNEAQ (reference sequence). The CDR3 covers 15 residues. The V end was cut by 0 bases, the J end by 6 bases, with 14 bases between. The CDR3, as DNA: TGTGCCAGCAGCTTAGCGTTGGGGGCACCAGATGGCTACACCTTC. This sequence encodes CASSLALGAPDGYTF.

The chain is built from TRBV9 and TRBJ2-1; 7 bases are shared with TRBD1. V was clipped by 3 bases and J by 1 base; unmatched bases: 4. Germline values: CDR1 SGDLS, CDR2 YYNGEE. This CDR3 is 15 amino acids long. This chain's CDR3 is CASSDPGQSYNEQFF. The CDR3 nucleotides read TGTGCCAGCAGCGACCCGGGACAGTCCTACAATGAGCAGTTCTTC.

The chain is built from TRBV5-4 and TRBJ2-5, with TRBD2 as a possible D gene (7 bases). Germline V lookup: CDR1 SGHNT, CDR2 YYREEE (reference sequence). The CDR3 length is 17 residues. V lost 3 bases and J 4 bases, leaving 22 bases between the germline ends. CDR3: CASSSFVGQGRGETQYF. CDR3 coding DNA: TGTGCCAGCAGCTCCTTCGTCGGCCAGGGGAGGGGAGAGACCCAGTACTTC. The full variable domain, with the rest looked up from reference TRBV5-4 and TRBJ2-5, is ETGVTQSPTHLIKTRGQQVTLRCSSQSGHNTVSWYQQALGQGPQFIFQYYREEENGRGNFPPRFSGLQFPNYSSELNVNALELDDSALYLCASSSFVGQGRGETQYFGPGTRLLVL.

About this clone itself: The junction departs from germline at one end; a sequencing error may be responsible. This chain connects TRBV4-3 to TRBJ1-6; D not resolved. Germline assignment: CDR1 LGHNA and CDR2 YSLEER. This CDR3 contains 16 residues. The CDR3, as DNA: TGCGCCTGCAGCCCTGACTGGAGCTCCTATAATTCACCCCTCCACTTT. Translated: CACSPDWSSYNSPLHF.

The V and J genes are TRBV30 and TRBJ1-1, with no clear D. Germline CDR1 is GTSNPN and CDR2 is SVGIG (reference sequence). This CDR3 is 13 amino acids long. With 4 bases removed from V and 0 bases from J, the gap between germline ends came to 9 bases. The CDR3 spells CAWTELLNTEAFF. CDR3 DNA: TGTGCCTGGACAGAACTATTGAACACTGAAGCTTTCTTT. Full variable domain (missing parts from reference TRBV30 and TRBJ1-1): SQTIHQWPATLVQPVGSPLSLECTVEGTSNPNLYWYRQAAGRGLQLLFYSVGIGQISSEVPQNLSASRPQDRQFILSSKKLLLSDSGFYLCAWTELLNTEAFFGQGTRLTVV.

The chain combines TRBV7-3 with TRBJ2-2, with TRBD2 as a possible D gene (6 bases). This CDR3 spans 16 amino acids. Trimming removed 2 bases at V and 3 bases at J, with 13 bases between. CDR1 and CDR2 from the germline V gene are SGHTA and FQGTGA. CDR3 protein: CASSLQSGRYTGELFF. The CDR3 DNA is TGTGCCAGCAGCTTACAGTCGGGGAGGTACACCGGGGAGCTGTTTTTT.

The V gene is TRBV5-8, the J gene TRBJ2-1; 14 nucleotides line up with TRBD2. The CDR3 totals 15 residues. V gave up 3 bases and J gave up 6 bases; unmatched junction bases: 2. Germline CDR1 SGHTS, CDR2 YDEGEE. The CDR3 nucleotides read TGTGCCAGCAGCTGGGGACTAGCGGGGGCCAATGAGCAGTTCTTC. Protein: CASSWGLAGANEQFF.

The chain joins TRBV7-2 to TRBJ1-2; D unclear. Germline-derived CDR1 and CDR2 are SGHTA and FQGNSA. CDR3 length equals 12 residues. V was pared by 1 base and J by 5 bases, with 5 bases between. This CDR3 reads CASSLDKYGYTF. CDR3 nucleotide sequence: TGTGCCAGCAGCTTAGATAAGTATGGCTACACCTTC.

The rearrangement links TRBV7-9 to TRBJ2-3; D not certain. CDR1 SEHNR and CDR2 FQNEAQ come from the germline V gene (reference sequence). Trimming removed 1 base from V and 1 base from J, with 3 bases in between. CDR3 length equals 13 residues. CDR3 sequence (DNA): TGTGCCAGCAGCTTAGATGGCACAGATACGCAGTATTTT. Translated, it gives CASSLDGTDTQYF.

CDR3 DNA sequence: TGTGCCAGCACCAGACAGGGGGCGCATTCACCCCTCCACTTT. Amino acid sequence: CASTRQGAHSPLHF. V is TRBV7-9 and J is TRBJ1-6; 10 positions match TRBD1. CDR3 length equals 14 residues. The V segment lost 7 bases and the J segment 8 bases; nucleotides outside the gene matches: 5. Looked up from germline, CDR1 is SEHNR and CDR2 is FQNEAQ (reference sequence).

V and J are TRBV2 and TRBJ1-4, with D unresolved. Trimming took 1 base from V and 0 from J, leaving 6 bases between them. The CDR3 totals 15 residues. The germline gives CDR1 SNHLY, CDR2 FYNNEI. CDR3 nucleotides: TGTGCCAGCAGTGAAGACACGTCAACTAATGAAAAACTGTTTTTT. It is translated as CASSEDTSTNEKLFF. Supplemented by reference TRBV2 and TRBJ1-4, the full variable domain reads EPEVTQTPSHQVTQMGQEVILRCVPISNHLYFYWYRQILGQKVEFLVSFYNNEISEKSEIFDDQFSVERPDGSNFTLKIRSTKLEDSAMYFCASSEDTSTNEKLFFGSGTQLSVL.

The chain links TRBV11-3 to TRBJ1-1, with D perhaps TRBD1 (6 bases). V lost 5 bases and J 1 base, leaving 20 bases between the germline ends. Looked up from germline, CDR1 is SGHNT and CDR2 is YENEEA. This CDR3 region has 17 residues. The CDR3 loop is CASSRRSGGTGNTEAFF. CDR3 bases: TGTGCCAGCAGCCGAAGATCGGGGGGCACAGGGAACACTGAAGCTTTCTTT.

This chain joins TRBV6-1 and TRBJ2-3, with a possible D match to TRBD2 (6 bases). Trimming cost V 1 base and J 2 bases, with 13 bases left between them. CDR3 length: 16 residues. Germline V gene lookup returns CDR1 MNHNS and CDR2 SASEGT. This chain's CDR3 is CASSEVGSGITDTQYF. The CDR3 nucleotides are TGTGCCAGCAGTGAAGTCGGTAGCGGAATCACAGATACGCAGTATTTT.

The DNA of the CDR3 is TGTGCCAGTAGCTATACCCGGGTGGGACCGTCCTACAATGAGCAGTTCTTC. The encoded protein is CASSYTRVGPSYNEQFF. This chain uses TRBV19 with TRBJ2-1; D is tentatively TRBD1 or TRBD2 (5 bases each). V gave up 6 bases and J gave up 1 base, with 19 bases separating them. The germline CDR1 and CDR2 sequences are LNHDA and SQIVND (reference sequence). The CDR3 consists of 17 residues.